What follows are 6 T cell receptor beta chains derived from one specimen sequenced in a study of OX40 agonist ivuxolimab in advanced cancers. Using immunoSEQ multiplex PCR, the repertoire was profiled, and TCRdb retains in-frame clones only, with some absent. The repertoire holds 55,000 to 75,000 clones, about nine tenths seen once, with 0.95% to 1.5% in the top ten. This material consisted of CD4+ or CD8+ T cells sorted from blood, taken in a trial of the OX40 agonist ivuxolimab. The receptor source for this set is an adult with an advanced solid tumor such as melanoma, head and neck, liver or kidney cancer.

The gene calls are TRBV7-9 and TRBJ1-4; possibly TRBD1 for D (6 bases). The CDR3 sequence is 13 residues long. Germline-derived CDR1 and CDR2 are SEHNR and FQNEAQ (reference sequence). The germline V and J ends were trimmed by 5 bases and 5 bases, with 9 bases remaining between them. The CDR3 DNA reads TGTGCCAGCAGCCGCGGACAGAATGAAAAACTGTTTTTT. Translated, it gives CASSRGQNEKLFF.

The genes are TRBV25-1 and TRBJ2-2; tentative D call: TRBD2 (6 bases). CDR3 size: 14 residues. From germline, CDR1 is MGHDK and CDR2 SYGVNS. The V end was cut by 10 bases, the J end by 4 bases, with 16 bases between. The CDR3 region has the DNA TGTGCCACCTCAACGGGGGTCGGCACCGGGGAGCTGTTTTTT. Translation gives CATSTGVGTGELFF.

The chain joins TRBV6-6 to TRBJ1-5; D might be TRBD1 (5 bases). The V end was cut by 6 bases, the J end by 11 bases, with 17 bases between. CDR1 is MNHNY, CDR2 SVGAGI, per germline (reference sequence). The CDR3 loop spans 13 amino acids. The CDR3 coding sequence is TGTGCCAGCAGCCGGGGACTAGGGGAAACCCAGCATTTT. It specifies CASSRGLGETQHF.

The chain carries TRBV5-1 and TRBJ2-1; D is tentatively TRBD1 or TRBD2 (5 bases each). Trimming took off 4 bases at V and 0 bases at J, with 14 bases between the two ends. The germline V gene encodes CDR1 SGHRS and CDR2 YFSETQ. CDR3 length: 16 residues. The CDR3 sequence: CASSGGAASSYNEQFF. CDR3 sequence (DNA): TGCGCCAGCAGCGGGGGAGCGGCCAGCTCCTACAATGAGCAGTTCTTC.

The CDR3 coding sequence is TGTGCCAGCAGTGACTCGAGAGTAAACCAGGACAGAACGAATGAAAAACTGTTTTTT. Protein product: CASSDSRVNQDRTNEKLFF. This chain links TRBV6-4 with TRBJ1-4; D might be TRBD1 (6 bases). This CDR3 spans 19 amino acids. The germline V gene has CDR1 MRHNA and CDR2 SNTAGT. Deletions cut 0 bases from V and 5 bases from J, with 22 bases between.

This chain connects TRBV11-2 to TRBJ2-1; no reliable D call. CDR3 size: 14 residues. Trimming stripped 1 base from V and 3 bases from J, with 7 bases between. CDR1 is SGHAT, CDR2 FQNNGV, per germline. This CDR3 is CASSLAYNYNEQFF. CDR3 nucleotide sequence: TGTGCCAGCAGCTTAGCCTATAACTACAATGAGCAGTTCTTC.